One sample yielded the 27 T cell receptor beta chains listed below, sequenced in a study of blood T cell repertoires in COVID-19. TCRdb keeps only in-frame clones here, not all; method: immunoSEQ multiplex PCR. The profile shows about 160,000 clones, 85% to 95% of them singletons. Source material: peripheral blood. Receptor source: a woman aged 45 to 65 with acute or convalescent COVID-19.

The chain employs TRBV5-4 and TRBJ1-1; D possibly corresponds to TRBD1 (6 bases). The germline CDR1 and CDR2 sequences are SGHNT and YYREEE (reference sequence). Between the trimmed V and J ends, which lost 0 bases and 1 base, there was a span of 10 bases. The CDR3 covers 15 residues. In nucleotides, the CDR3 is TGTGCCAGCAGCTTGGATTCAGGGGCGAACACTGAAGCTTTCTTT. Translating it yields CASSLDSGANTEAFF.

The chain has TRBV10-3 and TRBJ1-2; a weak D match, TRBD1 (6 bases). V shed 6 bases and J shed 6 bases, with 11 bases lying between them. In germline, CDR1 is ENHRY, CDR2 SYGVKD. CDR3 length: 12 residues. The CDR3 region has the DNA TGTGCCATCAGGGGAGGGGGGGATGGCTACACCTTC. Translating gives CAIRGGGDGYTF.

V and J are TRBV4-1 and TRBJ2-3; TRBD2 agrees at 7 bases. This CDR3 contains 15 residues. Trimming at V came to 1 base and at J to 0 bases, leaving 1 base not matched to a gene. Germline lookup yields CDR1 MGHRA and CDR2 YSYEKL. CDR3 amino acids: CASSQGGGSTDTQYF. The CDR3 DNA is TGCGCCAGCAGCCAAGGGGGGGGGAGCACAGATACGCAGTATTTT.

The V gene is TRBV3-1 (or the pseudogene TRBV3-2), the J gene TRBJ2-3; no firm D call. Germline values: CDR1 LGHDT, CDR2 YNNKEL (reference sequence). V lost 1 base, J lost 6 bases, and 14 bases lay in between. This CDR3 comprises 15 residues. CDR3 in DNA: TGTGCCAGCAGCCAAGGGTGGTTGGAGTCTGATACGCAGTATTTT. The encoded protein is CASSQGWLESDTQYF.

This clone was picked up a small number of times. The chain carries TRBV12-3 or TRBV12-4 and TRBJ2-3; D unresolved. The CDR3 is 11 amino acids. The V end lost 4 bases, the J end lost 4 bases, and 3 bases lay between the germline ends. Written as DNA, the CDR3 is TGTGCCAGCAGTTCGTCAGATACGCAGTATTTT. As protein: CASSSSDTQYF.

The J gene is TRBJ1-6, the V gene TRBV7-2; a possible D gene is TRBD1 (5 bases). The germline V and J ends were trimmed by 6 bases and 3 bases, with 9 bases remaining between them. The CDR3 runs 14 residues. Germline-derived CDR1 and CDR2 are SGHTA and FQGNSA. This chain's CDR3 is CASRAGYYNSPLHF. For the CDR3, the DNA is TGTGCCAGCAGAGCAGGGTACTATAATTCACCCCTCCACTTT.

CDR3 protein: CASSSRIGTNLANYGYTF. The CDR3 bases are TGTGCCAGCAGCTCCCGCATCGGGACAAATCTCGCGAACTATGGCTACACCTTC. This chain joins TRBV5-4 and TRBJ1-2, with D possibly being TRBD1 (6 bases). Trimming pared 3 bases from V and 2 bases from J, leaving 23 bases between. The germline gives CDR1 SGHNT, CDR2 YYREEE (reference sequence). There are 18 residues in the CDR3.

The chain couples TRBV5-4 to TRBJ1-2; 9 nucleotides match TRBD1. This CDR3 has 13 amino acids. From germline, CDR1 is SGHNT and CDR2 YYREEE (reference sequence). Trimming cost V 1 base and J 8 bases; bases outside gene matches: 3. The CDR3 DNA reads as TGTGCCAGCAGCTTGTGGGGGACAGGGGGCTACACCTTC. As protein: CASSLWGTGGYTF.

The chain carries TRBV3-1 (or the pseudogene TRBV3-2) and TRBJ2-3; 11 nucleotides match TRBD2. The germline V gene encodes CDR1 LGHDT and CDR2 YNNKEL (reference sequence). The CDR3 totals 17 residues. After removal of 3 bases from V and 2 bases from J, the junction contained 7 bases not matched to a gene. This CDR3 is CASSQPETSGDTDTQYF. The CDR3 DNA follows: TGTGCCAGCAGCCAGCCCGAGACTAGCGGGGACACAGATACGCAGTATTTT.

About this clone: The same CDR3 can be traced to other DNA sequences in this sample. DNA of the CDR3: TGCAGCGTCGCGACAGGGGTTAACCAGCCCCAGCATTTT. Its protein is CSVATGVNQPQHF. The chain couples TRBV29-1 to TRBJ1-5, with TRBD1 matching over 8 bases. CDR3 size: 13 residues. Germline lookup yields CDR1 SQVTM and CDR2 ANQGSEA. Trimming took 6 bases from V and 7 from J; bases not matched to a gene: 8.

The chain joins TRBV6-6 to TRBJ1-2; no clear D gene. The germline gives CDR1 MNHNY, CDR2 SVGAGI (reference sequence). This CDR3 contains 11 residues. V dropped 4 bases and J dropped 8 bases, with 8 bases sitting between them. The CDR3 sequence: CASSFREGYTF. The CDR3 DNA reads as TGTGCCAGCAGTTTTAGAGAGGGCTACACCTTC.

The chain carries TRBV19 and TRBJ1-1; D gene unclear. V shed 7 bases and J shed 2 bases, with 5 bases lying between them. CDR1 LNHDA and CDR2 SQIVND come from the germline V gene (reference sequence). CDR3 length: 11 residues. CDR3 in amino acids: CASIINTEAFF. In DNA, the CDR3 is TGTGCCAGTATAATTAACACTGAAGCTTTCTTT.

The CDR3 DNA is TGTGCCAGCAGCTTACAGGGTAGAGCCTACGAGCAGTACTTC. Translating gives CASSLQGRAYEQYF. This sequence joins TRBV7-2 and TRBJ2-7; TRBD1 is a possible D gene (5 bases). V was trimmed by 2 bases and J by 2 bases, leaving 10 bases between them. The germline V gene encodes CDR1 SGHTA and CDR2 FQGNSA. CDR3 size: 14 residues.

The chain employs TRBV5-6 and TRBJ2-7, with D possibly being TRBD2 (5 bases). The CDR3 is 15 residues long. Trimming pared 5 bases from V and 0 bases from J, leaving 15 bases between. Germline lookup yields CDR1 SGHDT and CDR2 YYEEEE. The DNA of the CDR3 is TGTGCCAGCAGAGCGGACGGACTCAGCTCCTACGAGCAGTACTTC. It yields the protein CASRADGLSSYEQYF.

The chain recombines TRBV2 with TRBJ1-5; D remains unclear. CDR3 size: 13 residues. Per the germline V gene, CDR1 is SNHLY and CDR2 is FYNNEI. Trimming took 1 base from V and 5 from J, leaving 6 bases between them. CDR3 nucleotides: TGTGCCAGCAGTGAAGGGGCTTATCAGCCCCAGCATTTT. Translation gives CASSEGAYQPQHF.

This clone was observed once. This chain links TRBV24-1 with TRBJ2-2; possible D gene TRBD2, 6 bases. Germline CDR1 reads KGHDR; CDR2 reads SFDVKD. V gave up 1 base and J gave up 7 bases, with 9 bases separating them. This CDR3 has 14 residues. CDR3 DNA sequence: TGTGCCACCAGTGATTTATGGGGAGGCGGGGAGCTGTTTTTT. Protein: CATSDLWGGGELFF.

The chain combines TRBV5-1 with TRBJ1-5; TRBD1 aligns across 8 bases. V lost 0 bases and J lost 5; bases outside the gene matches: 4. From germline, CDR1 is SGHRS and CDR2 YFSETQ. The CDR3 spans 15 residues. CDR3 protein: CASSLGTGSYQPQHF. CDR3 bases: TGCGCCAGCAGCTTGGGGACAGGGTCTTATCAGCCCCAGCATTTT.

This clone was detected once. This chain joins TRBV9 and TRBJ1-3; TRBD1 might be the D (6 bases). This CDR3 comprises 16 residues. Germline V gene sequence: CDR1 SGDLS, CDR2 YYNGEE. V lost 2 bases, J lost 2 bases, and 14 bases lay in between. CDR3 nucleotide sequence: TGTGCCAGCAGCGTTAGCTACGGGACAACTGGAAACACCATATATTTT. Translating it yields CASSVSYGTTGNTIYF. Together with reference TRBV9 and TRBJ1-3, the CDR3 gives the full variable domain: DSGVTQTPKHLITATGQRVTLRCSPRSGDLSVYWYQQSLDQGLQFLIQYYNGEERAKGNILERFSAQQFPDLHSELNLSSLELGDSALYFCASSVSYGTTGNTIYFGEGSWLTVV.

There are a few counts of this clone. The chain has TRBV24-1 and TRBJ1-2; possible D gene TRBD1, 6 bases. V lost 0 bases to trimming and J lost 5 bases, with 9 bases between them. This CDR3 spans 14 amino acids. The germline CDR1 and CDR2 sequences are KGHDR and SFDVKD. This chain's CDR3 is CATSDLGRGYGYTF. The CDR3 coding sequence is TGTGCCACCAGTGATTTGGGCAGGGGATATGGCTACACCTTC.

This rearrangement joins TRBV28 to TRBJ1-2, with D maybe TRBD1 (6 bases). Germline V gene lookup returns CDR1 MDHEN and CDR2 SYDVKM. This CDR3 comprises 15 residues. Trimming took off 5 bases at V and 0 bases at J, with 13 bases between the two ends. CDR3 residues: CASSIPQGANYGYTF. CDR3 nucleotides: TGTGCCAGCAGTATCCCACAGGGAGCTAACTATGGCTACACCTTC.

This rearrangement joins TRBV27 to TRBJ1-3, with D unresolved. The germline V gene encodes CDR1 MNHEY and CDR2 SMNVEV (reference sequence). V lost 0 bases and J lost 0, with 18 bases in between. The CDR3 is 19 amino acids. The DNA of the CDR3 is TGTGCCAGCAGTTTATCGGAGGGCAGGCGGAAGAGCTCTGGAAACACCATATATTTT. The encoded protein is CASSLSEGRRKSSGNTIYF.

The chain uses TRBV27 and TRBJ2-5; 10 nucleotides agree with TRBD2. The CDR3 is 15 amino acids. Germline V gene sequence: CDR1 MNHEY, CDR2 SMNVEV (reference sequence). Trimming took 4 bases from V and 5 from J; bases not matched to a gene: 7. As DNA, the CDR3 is TGTGCCAGCAGTTCTTGGCTAGCGGGAGTCGAGACCCAGTACTTC. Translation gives CASSSWLAGVETQYF.

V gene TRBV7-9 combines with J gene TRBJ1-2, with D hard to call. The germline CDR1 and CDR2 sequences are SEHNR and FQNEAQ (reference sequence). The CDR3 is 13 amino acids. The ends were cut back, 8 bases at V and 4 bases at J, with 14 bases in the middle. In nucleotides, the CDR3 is TGTGCCAGCTGCCGGAGTTCAGCCTATGGCTACACCTTC. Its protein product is CASCRSSAYGYTF.

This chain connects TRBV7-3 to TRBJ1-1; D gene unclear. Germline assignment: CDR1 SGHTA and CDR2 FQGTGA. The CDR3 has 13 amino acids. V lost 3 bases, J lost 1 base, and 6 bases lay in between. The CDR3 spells CASSLGKNTEAFF. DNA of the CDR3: TGTGCCAGCAGCTTGGGCAAGAACACTGAAGCTTTCTTT.

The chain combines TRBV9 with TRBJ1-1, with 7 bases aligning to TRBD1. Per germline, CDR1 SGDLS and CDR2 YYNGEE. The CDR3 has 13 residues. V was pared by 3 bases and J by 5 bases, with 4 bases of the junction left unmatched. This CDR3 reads CASSGQGETEAFF. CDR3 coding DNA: TGTGCCAGCAGCGGACAGGGAGAGACTGAAGCTTTCTTT.

CDR3 nucleotide sequence: TGTGCCAGCAGCACCCCCGGGACAGCTGTCTACGAGCAGTACTTC. Encoded protein: CASSTPGTAVYEQYF. V usage is TRBV7-2 and J usage is TRBJ2-7; 7 nucleotides match TRBD1. Germline V gives CDR1 SGHTA, CDR2 FQGNSA. The CDR3 runs to 15 residues. V lost 5 bases and J lost 3; bases outside the gene matches: 10.

The CDR3 is CASSPPGHLGEKLFF. CDR3 nucleotide sequence: TGTGCCAGCTCACCACCGGGACATCTGGGTGAAAAACTGTTTTTT. The rearrangement links TRBV18 to TRBJ1-4; a weak D match, TRBD1 (6 bases). The V end was cut by 0 bases, the J end by 7 bases, with 12 bases between. This CDR3 has 15 residues. Germline V gene data show CDR1 as KGHSH and CDR2 as LQKENI.